The 22 T cell receptor beta chains in this list originate from one sample, sequenced in a study of T cells in localized non-small cell lung cancer. Data came from immunoSEQ multiplex PCR; TCRdb stores just in-frame clones and leaves some out. The sample consists of approximately 34,000 clones, 93% of them appearing once. The input for sequencing was peripheral blood, taken before any cancer treatment. These receptors were collected from a female donor of 60 years or more with stage I lung adenocarcinoma.

The V gene is TRBV10-3, the J gene TRBJ2-1; 14 bases match TRBD2. In germline, CDR1 is ENHRY, CDR2 SYGVKD. V lost 5 bases, J lost 7 bases, and 13 bases stayed unmatched. The CDR3 covers 18 residues. Here the CDR3 DNA reads TGTGCCATCAGTAGTCCCTACGGACTAGCGGGGGGAGGGAATGAGCAGTTCTTC. Its translation: CAISSPYGLAGGGNEQFF.

The chain has TRBV28 and TRBJ1-5; a weak D match, TRBD1 (6 bases). V lost 5 bases and J lost 6, with 17 bases in between. This CDR3 is 15 amino acids long. The germline V gene has CDR1 MDHEN and CDR2 SYDVKM. CDR3 in amino acids: CASSPTPGAPQPQHF. Here the CDR3 DNA reads TGTGCCAGCAGTCCTACGCCAGGGGCTCCTCAGCCCCAGCATTTT.

This chain connects TRBV7-9 to TRBJ2-7; 11 bases line up with TRBD2. In germline, CDR1 is SEHNR, CDR2 FQNEAQ (reference sequence). V shed 2 bases and J 9 bases; nucleotides not matched to a gene: 3. There are 13 residues in the CDR3. CDR3 amino acids: CASSLTGTSGQYV. DNA for the CDR3: TGTGCCAGCAGCTTAACCGGGACTAGCGGGCAGTACGTC.

The chain combines TRBV7-8 with TRBJ1-2; TRBD1 matches 7 bases. The V gene end was trimmed by 1 base and the J gene end by 4 bases; junction bases not matched to a gene: 3. CDR3 length equals 14 residues. Germline V gives CDR1 SGHVS, CDR2 FQNEAQ. The CDR3: CASSLEGQSYGYTF. DNA of the CDR3: TGTGCCAGCAGCTTAGAGGGACAGTCCTATGGCTACACCTTC. Combining the CDR3 with reference TRBV7-8 and TRBJ1-2 gives the whole variable domain GAGVSQSPRYKVAKRGQDVALRCDPISGHVSLFWYQQALGQGPEFLTYFQNEAQLDKSGLPSDRFFAERPEGSVSTLKIQRTQQEDSAVYLCASSLEGQSYGYTFGSGTRLTVV.

This clone was seen a handful of times. V gene TRBV29-1 combines with J gene TRBJ1-5; 7 bases fit TRBD1. The germline V gene encodes CDR1 SQVTM and CDR2 ANQGSEA. The CDR3 is 14 residues long. J was trimmed by 1 base and V by 2 bases; bases with no gene match: 2. In DNA form, the CDR3 reads TGCAGCGTTGAAACGGGACAGAGCAATCAGCCCCAGCATTTT. Amino acids: CSVETGQSNQPQHF.

V and J are TRBV28 and TRBJ2-3; D remains ambiguous. V lost 4 bases and J 0 bases, leaving 5 bases between the germline ends. The CDR3 length is 13 residues. CDR1 and CDR2 from the germline V gene are MDHEN and SYDVKM. The CDR3 reads CASSSGSTDTQYF. DNA for the CDR3: TGTGCCAGCAGTTCCGGGAGCACAGATACGCAGTATTTT.

The rearrangement uses TRBV7-2 and TRBJ2-1; weak D call: TRBD2 (6 bases). This CDR3 is built from 14 residues. Germline loops: CDR1 SGHTA, CDR2 FQGNSA. Between the trimmed V and J ends, which lost 5 bases and 0 bases, there was a span of 8 bases. The CDR3 coding sequence is TGTGCCAGCAGCCCGACTAGCTCCTACAATGAGCAGTTCTTC. Protein sequence: CASSPTSSYNEQFF.

The J gene is TRBJ1-2, the V gene TRBV25-1; D unclear. The germline gives CDR1 MGHDK, CDR2 SYGVNS. V gave up 4 bases and J gave up 7 bases, with 7 bases separating them. This CDR3 spans 11 amino acids. This CDR3 is CASSVTGGYTF. CDR3 sequence (DNA): TGTGCCAGCAGTGTAACCGGTGGCTACACCTTC.

The J gene is TRBJ2-3, the V gene TRBV4-3, with D perhaps TRBD2 (5 bases). The length of the CDR3 is 16 residues. V was pared by 2 bases and J by 0 bases, with 12 bases between. The V gene's germline CDR1 is LGHNA and CDR2 YSLEER. The DNA of the CDR3 is TGCGCCAGCAGCCAAAGGAGACTATTAAGCACAGATACGCAGTATTTT. Its translation: CASSQRRLLSTDTQYF.

The CDR3 sequence: CASSYSTGGGYGYTF. The CDR3 region has the DNA TGTGCCAGCAGTTACTCGACAGGGGGCGGTTATGGCTACACCTTC. This chain joins TRBV6-6 and TRBJ1-2, with 10 bases fitting TRBD1. The germline CDR1 and CDR2 sequences are MNHNY and SVGAGI (reference sequence). Trimming at V came to 0 bases and at J to 5 bases, leaving 3 bases not matched to a gene. The CDR3 consists of 15 residues.

The chain is built from TRBV7-9 and TRBJ2-2; the D is unclear. The CDR3 extends over 14 amino acids. Germline V gives CDR1 SEHNR, CDR2 FQNEAQ (reference sequence). Trimming left V 2 bases short and J 1 base short, with 5 bases between. This chain's CDR3 is CASSLQRNTGELFF. The CDR3 nucleotides are TGTGCCAGCAGCTTACAGCGGAACACCGGGGAGCTGTTTTTT.

The chain is built from TRBV9 and TRBJ2-1; unclear D gene. The CDR3 length is 16 residues. Trimming stripped 0 bases from V and 2 bases from J, with 12 bases between. Germline assignment: CDR1 SGDLS and CDR2 YYNGEE. The CDR3 sequence: CASSVDGRAAYNEQFF. The CDR3 DNA reads TGTGCCAGCAGCGTAGACGGCCGTGCAGCCTACAATGAGCAGTTCTTC.

The V gene is TRBV14, the J gene TRBJ1-2; 7 nucleotides line up with TRBD1. The germline gives CDR1 SGHDN, CDR2 FVKESK. The CDR3 loop spans 13 amino acids. J lost 8 bases, V lost 4 bases, and 7 bases had no gene match. In DNA, the CDR3 is TGTGCCAGCAGCCTACAGGGGCCCACCGGCTACACCTTC. Translated, it gives CASSLQGPTGYTF.

The chain carries TRBV6-5 and TRBJ2-1; possibly TRBD2 for D (6 bases). Germline V gene lookup returns CDR1 MNHEY and CDR2 SVGAGI. The germline V and J ends were trimmed by 0 bases and 3 bases, with 9 bases remaining between them. This CDR3 comprises 15 residues. CDR3 sequence: CASSYSSGLYNEQFF. The CDR3 coding sequence is TGTGCCAGCAGTTACTCTAGCGGCCTCTACAATGAGCAGTTCTTC.

This clone has only a few counts. The genes are TRBV18 and TRBJ1-2, with D perhaps TRBD1 (6 bases). The V end lost 3 bases, the J end lost 4 bases, and 9 bases lay between the germline ends. The CDR3 is made up of 13 amino acids. Germline CDR1 KGHSH, CDR2 LQKENI. The CDR3 is CASSPDSAYGYTF. The CDR3, as DNA: TGTGCCAGCTCACCGGACAGTGCCTATGGCTACACCTTC.

This clone is a singleton in its sample. The J gene is TRBJ1-5, the V gene TRBV6-4; 10 bases agree with TRBD1. From germline, CDR1 is MRHNA and CDR2 SNTAGT. This CDR3 has 17 residues. Trimming removed 5 bases from V and 1 base from J; junction bases left unmatched: 8. DNA of the CDR3: TGTGCCAGCAGTTGCGCAGGGGACAGGGGAAGCAATCAGCCCCAGCATTTT. Amino acids: CASSCAGDRGSNQPQHF.

The V and J genes are TRBV6-1 and TRBJ2-2, with D hard to call. V gave up 11 bases and J gave up 4 bases, with 11 bases separating them. The CDR3 spans 12 residues. From germline, CDR1 is MNHNS and CDR2 SASEGT. The CDR3 is CAGQFSTGELFF. CDR3 bases: TGTGCCGGCCAGTTCAGCACCGGGGAGCTGTTTTTT.

The genes are TRBV9 and TRBJ1-1; no definite D call. V dropped 0 bases and J dropped 8 bases, with 8 bases sitting between them. This CDR3 has 12 amino acids. Germline V gives CDR1 SGDLS, CDR2 YYNGEE. The CDR3 nucleotides are TGTGCCAGCAGCGTAGAAGGGATGGAAGCTTTCTTT. Encoded protein: CASSVEGMEAFF.

V is TRBV11-3 and J is TRBJ1-1, with D uncertain. This CDR3 comprises 13 residues. Per the germline V gene, CDR1 is SGHNT and CDR2 is YENEEA. V was cut by 1 base and J by 1 base, with 4 bases left in between. Written as DNA, the CDR3 is TGTGCCAGCAGCTTAGTGGGGAACACTGAAGCTTTCTTT. As protein: CASSLVGNTEAFF.

This clone was observed a single time. The chain recombines TRBV6-4 with TRBJ2-2, with a possible D match to TRBD1 (7 bases). Trimming took off 6 bases at V and 7 bases at J, with 15 bases between the two ends. This CDR3 has 14 residues. The germline gives CDR1 MRHNA, CDR2 SNTAGT. CDR3 residues: CASRRQGGSGELFF. In nucleotides, the CDR3 is TGTGCCAGCAGGAGACAGGGAGGCAGCGGGGAGCTGTTTTTT.

This chain connects TRBV7-2 to TRBJ2-3; possible D gene TRBD1, 5 bases. The CDR3 loop spans 16 amino acids. CDR1 SGHTA and CDR2 FQGNSA come from the germline V gene. The V and J ends lost 1 base and 3 bases respectively, with 14 bases between them. The CDR3 protein is CASSLEGSGMTDTQYF. The CDR3 nucleotides are TGTGCCAGCAGCTTAGAAGGGTCAGGGATGACAGATACGCAGTATTTT.

The chain couples TRBV9 to TRBJ1-3; the D is unclear. With 2 bases removed from V and 0 bases from J, the gap between germline ends came to 12 bases. This CDR3 contains 16 residues. The germline CDR1 and CDR2 sequences are SGDLS and YYNGEE. The CDR3 loop reads CASSVGGRGSGNTIYF. The CDR3 DNA is TGTGCCAGCAGCGTCGGCGGACGGGGCTCTGGAAACACCATATATTTT.